This TCR beta chain was recovered during a study of early T cells in non-severe SARS-CoV-2 infection. Overall study findings and caveats: The VDJdb matching leaned toward anti-spike CD8 responses and overlooked private and CD4 specificities.

MiXCR, run by TCRdb on the 5' RACE reads, gives a single entry per CDR3 protein. Among some 18,000 distinct CDR3 sequences listed, more than 5% were seen once. This clonotype was observed many times. The antigen is not known. The source of this sequence is an adult who was a healthcare worker with PCR-confirmed SARS-CoV-2 infection or an uninfected control (not recorded which). Sequencing was performed on whole blood.

The CDR3 nucleotides are TGCGCCAGCAGCCAAGGAATGTCCCTGGACACAGATACGCAGTATTTT. It is translated as CASSQGMSLDTDTQYF. The chain employs TRBV4-1 and TRBJ2-3; D not certain. Trimming cost V 1 base and J 2 bases, with 13 bases left between them. The CDR3 contains 16 residues. From germline, CDR1 is MGHRA and CDR2 YSYEKL.